Listed here are 6 T cell receptor beta chains from one sample, sequenced in a study of monozygotic twins with inflammatory bowel disease (dated by TCRdb to about 2019). Library method: 5' RACE. Instrument on record: Illumina HiSeq 2500. TCRdb reprocessed the reads into one record per CDR3 protein sequence, lacking DNA. The record for this sample contains 160,000 or so distinct CDR3 sequences. Roughly 2.3% of the sample comes from the top ten. Material for sequencing was blood. The receptors stem from a human donor with ulcerative colitis or Crohn's disease, or a healthy co-twin of an affected twin (not recorded which).

The V gene is TRBV5-1, the J gene TRBJ2-1; TCRdb reports TRBD1, a call that lacks DNA to check it against. This CDR3 has 15 amino acids. Germline-derived CDR1 and CDR2 are SGHRS and YFSETQ. The CDR3 here is CASSTPGQAYNEQFF.

The chain joins TRBV7-2 to TRBJ2-3; TCRdb selects TRBD1, and the lack of DNA leaves this call unchecked. CDR3 length: 13 residues. Germline CDR1 SGHTA, CDR2 FQGNSA. Here the CDR3 reads CASSLYPGDTQYF.

The chain recombines TRBV24-1 with TRBJ2-2; as DNA is missing, the TRBD1 call by TCRdb cannot be tested. The CDR3 covers 16 residues. CDR1 KGHDR and CDR2 SFDVKD come from the germline V gene. CDR3 sequence: CATSDLGTGRTGELFF.

V usage is TRBV20-1 and J usage is TRBJ2-3; the D call of TRBD1 rests on TCRdb alone, since no DNA is present to check it. Germline V gene data show CDR1 as DFQATT and CDR2 as SNEGSKA (reference sequence). This CDR3 comprises 15 residues. CDR3 residues: CSAIEYRGSTDTQYF.

The chain carries TRBV7-3 and TRBJ2-3. Germline V gene sequence: CDR1 SGHTA, CDR2 FQGTGA. The CDR3 spans 14 residues. Here the CDR3 reads CASSLGDSADTQYF.

CDR3 residues: CASGLVIGRPGEQYF. V is TRBV12-5 and J is TRBJ2-7. Germline lookup yields CDR1 LGHNT and CDR2 FRNRAP. CDR3 length equals 15 residues.